This T cell receptor beta chain was sequenced in a study of T cells in localized non-small cell lung cancer (dated by TCRdb to between 2020 and 2021). Background for the entire study: The study examined T cell repertoires in 200 to 300 patients with early-stage NSCLC and compared tumors with uninvolved tumor-adjacent lungs. The cohort comprised 200 to 300 treatment-naïve NSCLC patients with resected, localized lung tumors. NSCLC patients had a mean age of around 66 years, and 120 to 150 were male and over 85 female. Study-wide findings and limitations: Because multi-region sequencing of the tumors was not done, intratumor heterogeneity could not be ruled out. Because the study design was exploratory, TCR variables were selected using unadjusted p-values without false-discovery rate correction. Of the top 100 tumor clones, a median of roughly 53 were detected in paired uninvolved adjacent lung; 28 were also among that lung's top 100. Longer overall survival was associated with higher blood T cell density, whereas shorter survival was associated with higher adjacent-lung clonality. Uninvolved tumor-adjacent lung showed the highest T cell clonality, higher than tumor, which suggests more focused antigenic responses in the adjacent lung.

TCR beta CDR3 regions were sequenced from DNA using the immunoSEQ Assay. The authors' pipeline ran thus. To compute T cell density, TCR beta template counts were normalized to usable DNA, which was estimated by amplifying housekeeping genes. Using the preseqR package, richness was estimated by extrapolating to 120,000 templates for tissue samples and 400,000 templates for PBMC samples. Clonality was taken to be one minus Pielou's evenness. Differential abundance testing on productive amino-acid clonotypes, with a minimum total count of 5 and an alpha of 0.1, was used to identify tissue-enriched TCRs. Repertoire overlap between compartments was quantified with the Jaccard Index and Morisita Overlap Index. GLIPH grouped TCR beta CDR3s together with public tetramer-defined viral CDR3s, and a viral motif had to include at least three viral sequences and show V-gene enrichment. Drawn from immuneACCESS, this table holds only the in-frame rearrangements with V and J called that TCRdb kept. Clones are partly lost; checked studies trace under half to an unresolved V gene and leave the rest unexplained. The V and J calls and clone size were taken over from that table, and D and trimming were inferred from the DNA. The sample includes tens of thousands of clones, with about 89% observed a single time. Clones ranked in the top ten supply around a tenth of the sample.

At diagnosis, peripheral blood, uninvolved tumor-adjacent lung and tumor were collected and were preserved as a mix of fresh-frozen and FFPE material. For TCR repertoire profiling, the blood samples were analyzed as peripheral blood mononuclear cells. With regard to this clone: Its antigen has not been determined. Base qualities are not recorded, but no much larger clone differs from it by a single base.

The CDR3 holds 12 amino acids from the cysteine to the phenylalanine. The DNA shown is the 36-base CDR3, in frame from base 1. V gives up 0 bases and J gives up 10 bases, and the segment between their germline ends measures 8 bases. CDR1 and CDR2 (SGDLS, YYNGEE) derive from the germline V gene. The sequence joins TRBV9 to TRBJ2-1, with TRBD2 perhaps the D gene, on 5 matching bases. The receptor comes from a woman aged 35-75 years with stage I lung adenocarcinoma. Sample: peripheral blood, taken before any cancer treatment. The nucleotide sequence reads as follows: TGTGCCAGCAGCGTAGGTGGACTCGAGCAGTTCTTC. The resulting protein is CASSVGGLEQFF.